A selection of T cell receptor beta chains follows, all from one sample in a study of blood T cell repertoires in COVID-19. Produced via immunoSEQ multiplex PCR; TCRdb's table is partial and in-frame only. The sample carries around 250,000 clones, 70% to 85% recorded once. The sample was peripheral blood. These receptors were taken from a woman over 75 with acute or convalescent COVID-19. Both conserved end residues are part of each CDR3. The D gene is left open where the match is weak. Where a row states a size, it is once, few, many or the class of an expanded clone; other rows omit it.

clone_size j_call v_call d_call cdr3_nt cdr3_aa
. TRBJ1-2 TRBV6-6 . TGTGCCAGCAGTCCATTCACAAACTATGGCTACACCTTC CASSPFTNYGYTF
. TRBJ1-2 TRBV6-5 TRBD1 TGTGCCAGCAGTTACGACGGGACAGGGAGAGGCTACACCTTC CASSYDGTGRGYTF
. TRBJ1-2 TRBV12-3/TRBV12-4 . TGTGCCAGCAGAGTTGGGCTTGGCTACACCTTC CASRVGLGYTF
. TRBJ1-4 TRBV4-2 . TGTGCCAGCAGCCAGTTTGCAACAGGCGGCGTTGAAAAACTGTTTTTT CASSQFATGGVEKLFF
. TRBJ1-2 TRBV4-1 TRBD1 TGCGCCAGCAGCCAAGAGTCAAGGGGGCGAGGCTACACCTTC CASSQESRGRGYTF
. TRBJ1-2 TRBV7-9 TRBD1 TGTGCCAGCAGCCCAGGACAGGGGCCGAACTATGGCTACACCTTC CASSPGQGPNYGYTF
. TRBJ1-2 TRBV5-4 TRBD1 TGTGCCGGGGCGGACAGGGGGCGGGATGGCTACACCTTC CAGADRGRDGYTF
. TRBJ2-6 TRBV4-3 TRBD1 TGCGCCAGCAGCCAAGATGGGGGACAGGGATTTTTGTCTGGGGCCAACGTCCTGACTTTC CASSQDGGQGFLSGANVLTF
once TRBJ2-7 TRBV6-2/TRBV6-3 TRBD1 TGTGCCAGCAGTTCTGACAGGGGCCGAACCTACGAGCAGTACTTC CASSSDRGRTYEQYF
. TRBJ2-3 TRBV5-1 . TGCGCCAGCAGCCGATCCAGCGGACGGGGGGATACGCAGTATTTT CASSRSSGRGDTQYF
. TRBJ1-2 TRBV4-3 . TGCGCCAGCAGCCAAGTACAGGGTGGGGCTAACTATGGCTACACCTTC CASSQVQGGANYGYTF
. TRBJ2-5 TRBV7-2 . TGTGCCAGCAGCGTAACAGGTTATCCGTACCAAGAGACCCAGTACTTC CASSVTGYPYQETQYF
. TRBJ2-1 TRBV5-1 . TGCGCCAGCAGCTTGGTCCCTACTAGCTCTGAGCAGTTCTTC CASSLVPTSSEQFF
. TRBJ1-4 TRBV15 TRBD1 TGTGCCACCAGGACCGGGACAGCCGGGGAACTGTTTTTT CATRTGTAGELFF
. TRBJ1-2 TRBV20-1 . TGCAGTGTCCCGACTGGGTATGGCTACACCTTC CSVPTGYGYTF
. TRBJ2-7 TRBV5-1 TRBD2 TGCGCCAGCAGCTTAGGTGCCGGGACTAGTATCTACGAGCAGTACTTC CASSLGAGTSIYEQYF
. TRBJ1-1 TRBV6-1 . TGTGCCAGCAGTGAGTTGGGGACACCAAACACTGAAGCTTTCTTT CASSELGTPNTEAFF
once TRBJ2-2 TRBV18 . TGTGCCACCAAGACCGGGGGATCCACCGGGGAGCTGTTTTTT CATKTGGSTGELFF